A selection of T cell receptor beta chains follows, all from one sample in a study of blood T cell repertoires in COVID-19. The assay was immunoSEQ multiplex PCR, and TCRdb's table has in-frame clones only and misses some. This sample carries 130,000 to 150,000 clones, approximately 80% of them seen once, and the ten largest clones take roughly 6.8%. The sequencing input was peripheral blood. Every receptor here comes from a woman aged 45 to 65 in a cohort sampled during active or convalescent COVID-19. Each CDR3 is given with its conserved first and last residue. D genes are given only for firm matches. Part of the rows lack a size; the others show once, few, many or a class for expanded clones.

TRBJ2-1,TRBV3-1/TRBV3-2,TRBD2,once,TGTGCCAGCAGCTTGCGGACTAGCGGGGGCGCCCGGGGGAATGAGCAGTTCTTC,CASSLRTSGGARGNEQFF
TRBJ2-3,TRBV20-1,TRBD2,-,TGCAGTGCTAGTTCACCGGGACTAGCAATAGCAGATACGCAGTATTTT,CSASSPGLAIADTQYF
TRBJ1-4,TRBV7-8,-,-,TGTGCCAGCAGCTTTAGGGGGGAAAAACTGTTTTTT,CASSFRGEKLFF
TRBJ1-1,TRBV7-6,-,-,TGTGCCAGCAGCTTAGGAGTTGGGAACACTGAAGCTTTCTTT,CASSLGVGNTEAFF
TRBJ2-5,TRBV24-1,TRBD1,-,TGTGCCACCAGGGACAGGGAAGAGACCCAGTACTTC,CATRDREETQYF
TRBJ2-2,TRBV9,-,-,TGTGCCAGCAGCGTTCAGAAGGGCGGGACCCAAGACACCGGGGAGCTGTTTTTT,CASSVQKGGTQDTGELFF
TRBJ1-2,TRBV11-2,-,-,TGTGCCAGCAGCTCCCCGGTGGGGGGTGGCTACACCTTC,CASSSPVGGGYTF
TRBJ1-6,TRBV19,-,-,TGTGCCAGTACCCCATTTGGAGGGGATAATTCACCCCTCCACTTT,CASTPFGGDNSPLHF
TRBJ1-1,TRBV5-5,-,-,TGTGCCAGCAGCCCAATGGGGGGTTCACTGAACACTGAAGCTTTCTTT,CASSPMGGSLNTEAFF
TRBJ1-2,TRBV24-1,-,once,TGTGCCACCAGTGCCCTACCGCTTAGTTTACCTAACTATGGCTACACCTTC,CATSALPLSLPNYGYTF
TRBJ2-3,TRBV29-1,TRBD1,-,TGCAGCGCCATGGACAGGGGGCTGATAACAGATACGCAGTATTTT,CSAMDRGLITDTQYF
TRBJ1-1,TRBV30,-,-,TGTGCCTGGAGCTCGGGGAACGCTGAAGCTTTCTTT,CAWSSGNAEAFF
TRBJ1-1,TRBV14,-,-,TGTGCCAGCAGCCAATTGACAGGAGGAGCTTTCTTT,CASSQLTGGAFF
TRBJ2-2,TRBV18,-,-,TGTGCCAGCTCACAAAGGGGTACCGGGGAGCTGTTTTTT,CASSQRGTGELFF
TRBJ1-1,TRBV29-1,-,-,TGCAGCGTTGAAGATCGGGGGGCGGGGAACACTGAAGCTTTCTTT,CSVEDRGAGNTEAFF
TRBJ1-2,TRBV24-1,TRBD1,-,TGTGCCACCAGTGACCCGGACAGGGTATTTGATGGCTACACCTTC,CATSDPDRVFDGYTF
TRBJ2-1,TRBV14,TRBD1,-,TGTGCCAGCAGCCACCGGACAGGGGCACCCTACAATGAGCAGTTCTTC,CASSHRTGAPYNEQFF
TRBJ2-6,TRBV19,TRBD1,few,TGTGCCAGTAGCCGGGGACAGGGGGCTGGGGCCAACGTCCTGACTTTC,CASSRGQGAGANVLTF
TRBJ2-5,TRBV11-3,TRBD2,-,TGTGCCAGCAGCCCTAGCGGACAAGAGACCCAGTACTTC,CASSPSGQETQYF
TRBJ2-5,TRBV18,-,-,TGTGCCAGCTCACCACCGATCGTGACTAAAGAGACCCAGTACTTC,CASSPPIVTKETQYF
TRBJ2-3,TRBV2,TRBD2,-,TGTGCCAGCAGTGAAATAATAGAGGCGGGGGGGCTAGATACGCAGTATTTT,CASSEIIEAGGLDTQYF
TRBJ1-3,TRBV7-9,-,few,TGTGCCAGCATCCAAGGGGGGGTTGGAAACACCATATATTTT,CASIQGGVGNTIYF
TRBJ1-3,TRBV19,TRBD1,few,TGTGCCAGTAGTATCCTTGGACAGGGCTTTGGAAACACCATATATTTT,CASSILGQGFGNTIYF
TRBJ2-6,TRBV2,TRBD1,-,TGTGCCAGCAGAACACAGGGGACAGCTGGGGCCAACGTCCTGACTTTC,CASRTQGTAGANVLTF
TRBJ2-5,TRBV9,TRBD2,-,TGTGCCAGCAGCCCGGGACTAGGCCAAGAGACCCAGTACTTC,CASSPGLGQETQYF
TRBJ2-2,TRBV15,TRBD2,-,TGTGCCACCAGTGCAGGACTAGCGGACACCGGGGAGCTGTTTTTT,CATSAGLADTGELFF
TRBJ1-2,TRBV2,-,-,TGTGCCAGCAGTGAATGGCAGGGTAGAGGCTACACCTTC,CASSEWQGRGYTF
TRBJ1-2,TRBV27,TRBD1,-,TGTGCCAGCAGTCCAACAGGGGGCCCTGGCTACACCTTC,CASSPTGGPGYTF
TRBJ2-5,TRBV19,TRBD1,-,TGTGCCAGTAGTACCCCCGGGACAGGGAGGCAAGAGACCCAGTACTTC,CASSTPGTGRQETQYF
TRBJ2-5,TRBV9,TRBD1,-,TGTGCCAGCAGCGTAGGACAGGGACAAGAGACCCAGTACTTC,CASSVGQGQETQYF
TRBJ2-2,TRBV7-3,TRBD2,-,TGTGCCAGCAGTCTGACTAGCGGGGGTGAGGCCGGGGAGCTGTTTTTT,CASSLTSGGEAGELFF
TRBJ1-4,TRBV5-1,-,-,TGCGCCAGCAGCCCGGCAGGGGCGGCTGTCGGTGAAAAACTGTTTTTT,CASSPAGAAVGEKLFF
TRBJ2-5,TRBV30,-,-,TGTGCCTGGAGCAGGGCGGGGGCATTACAAGAGACCCAGTACTTC,CAWSRAGALQETQYF
TRBJ2-1,TRBV7-9,TRBD2,-,TGTGCCAGCAGCCCCGGACTAGCGGGGGGGAGGAAAAATGAGCAGTTCTTC,CASSPGLAGGRKNEQFF
TRBJ1-6,TRBV6-5,-,once,TGTGCCAGCAACAAATCCTATAATTCACCCCTCCACTTT,CASNKSYNSPLHF
TRBJ2-7,TRBV4-3,-,-,TGCGCCAGCAGCCAAGAGTGGAGGGGGCAATACGAGCAGTACTTC,CASSQEWRGQYEQYF
TRBJ2-2,TRBV6-1,-,-,TGTGCCAGCAGTGAAGATGCAGGGGACACCGGGGAGCTGTTTTTT,CASSEDAGDTGELFF
TRBJ2-2,TRBV24-1,-,-,TGTGCCACCAGGGGGCCCATCGGGGAGCTGTTTTTT,CATRGPIGELFF
TRBJ1-1,TRBV20-1,-,-,TGCAGTGCTATTGAGCAGGGGAACACTGAAGCTTTCTTT,CSAIEQGNTEAFF
TRBJ1-4,TRBV7-9,-,-,TGTGCCAGCTCAGGGGAAAAACTGTTTTTT,CASSGEKLFF
TRBJ1-1,TRBV5-1,-,once,TGCGCCAGCAGTTTCAACGGACAGCCTAACACTGAAGCTTTCTTT,CASSFNGQPNTEAFF
TRBJ1-5,TRBV6-2/TRBV6-3,TRBD1,-,TGTGCCAGCAGTTATCCCGGGACAGTGGGCAATCAGCCCCAGCATTTT,CASSYPGTVGNQPQHF
TRBJ2-3,TRBV7-2,TRBD2,-,TGTGCCAGCACCGCGCGGGGGGGCCGCGATACGCAGTATTTT,CASTARGGRDTQYF
TRBJ1-5,TRBV5-1,TRBD1,-,TGCGCCAGCAGCCCACTGGGACAGGGAAATCAGCCCCAGCATTTT,CASSPLGQGNQPQHF
TRBJ2-1,TRBV18,-,-,TGTGCCAGCTCACCAACCCGGGTTCACAATGAGCAGTTCTTC,CASSPTRVHNEQFF
TRBJ1-1,TRBV20-1,-,-,TGCAGTGCAACCGGGACAATCGAAGCTTTCTTT,CSATGTIEAFF
TRBJ2-1,TRBV6-4,-,few,TGTGCCAGCAGTGACTCTAGCGGCTCCTACAATGAGCAGTTCTTC,CASSDSSGSYNEQFF
TRBJ2-7,TRBV7-2,-,-,TGTGCCAGCAGCTTAGGGCAGGTTGTAGAGGGGCAGTACTTC,CASSLGQVVEGQYF
TRBJ1-1,TRBV3-1/TRBV3-2,-,-,TGTGCCAGCAGCCAAAGGTCCTCCGGAGCTGAAGCTTTCTTT,CASSQRSSGAEAFF
TRBJ2-1,TRBV11-2,-,-,TGTGCCAGCAGCAAATCGGGTATTGAGCAGTTCTTC,CASSKSGIEQFF
TRBJ2-1,TRBV4-3,TRBD1,-,TGCGCCAGCAGCCAAGGGAACAGGGGGCTCGTGGACAATGAGCAGTTCTTC,CASSQGNRGLVDNEQFF
TRBJ1-2,TRBV18,TRBD1,once,TGTGCCAGCTCGGGACAGGAGGGCTATGGCTACACCTTC,CASSGQEGYGYTF
TRBJ1-4,TRBV11-2,TRBD1,-,TGTGCCAGCAGCTTATCCCCCAGGGGGTCTAATGAAAAACTGTTTTTT,CASSLSPRGSNEKLFF